The following is a TCR beta chain sequence with its context. This clone's antigen is unknown. Base qualities were left out, and no much larger clone turns up one base away. The CDR3 has 14 amino acids, counting the end cysteine and phenylalanine. CDR3 DNA is the only sequence kept; it has 42 bases, read in frame from the first base. The germline V gene yields MNHEY for CDR1 and SVGAGI for CDR2. The junction carries 16 bases between V and J, which are trimmed by 7 bases and 4 bases respectively. The method was 5' RACE. This sample was sequenced with an Illumina HiSeq 2500. A second PCR of roughly 7 to 11 cycles was run with a J-beta primer mix and a sample-barcoded 5' primer. A template-switch 5' adaptor carrying 12 random nucleotides introduced a unique molecular identifier onto each TCR beta cDNA molecule. Each sample yielded at least 3 million CDR3-containing paired-end reads. First-strand cDNA synthesis was performed from all RNA using the Mint cDNA synthesis kit, with priming by a TRBC-specific oligonucleotide. Following uracil-DNA glycosylase treatment, all cDNA underwent a first 18-cycle PCR with the universal primers M1SS and BC2_uni_R. In the paper's pipeline: For normalization, 1 million high-quality reads were randomly selected from each sample, with every read carrying a distinct molecular identifier. Reads sharing molecular identifiers were discarded rather than binned into consensus sequences. MiTCR, run with a Q25 quality threshold and the strictest error-elimination algorithm, handled CDR3 identification, clonotype clustering and error correction. A nonparametric unseen species model with Euler transformation was used to estimate lower-bound total TCR beta diversity. TCRdb applied fastp at Q25 and MiXCR to the public reads, then kept only in-frame beta chains. Entries that share a CDR3 protein sequence are merged under the most common genes and DNA. These V and J calls derive from TCRdb rather than the authors' analysis. Across this sample there are 870,000 or so distinct CDR3 sequences, with about 30% seen only once. Together, the top ten hold 17% of the sample.

The approximately 41 donors, aged about 6 to 90 years, were systemically healthy Caucasian individuals from Russia. Ten milliliters of peripheral blood were drawn from each donor into EDTA-treated Vacutainer tubes. Ficoll-Paque density-gradient centrifugation was used to isolate PBMCs, with at least 6.5 million per sample. Trizol reagent was used to extract total RNA from the PBMCs, yielding at least 6 micrograms per sample. Naive CD45RAhigh/CD27high T cell percentages were measured by flow cytometry on a PBMC aliquot from every donor. The data were obtained in a study of blood T cells in healthy people across ages (dated by TCRdb to between 2014 and 2017). About the study as a whole: In model experiments, roughly one uniquely barcoded TCR beta cDNA molecule per two T cells was captured by template switching. To track age-related changes in TCR beta repertoire diversity, the study relied on deep sequencing normalized with unique cDNA molecular identifiers. The donors were divided into four age groups: young (average around 16 years), middle-aged (about 39), aged (about 60) and long-lived (roughly 86). Donors of different ages were randomly distributed across sequencing lanes to avoid experimental bias. The study analyzed two additional independent replicas of 1 million unique cDNA reads from the same blood draw for two donors, one aged 18 to 29 and one aged 80 or older. What the authors observed across the whole study: Compared with the aged group, more naive CD4+ T cells, fewer expanded clones and increased TCR diversity were shown by the long-lived group, suggesting age selection. Estimates of total diversity based on one million sequenced T cells were regarded as lower bounds and as underestimates. The percentage of naive T cells measured by flow cytometry correlated strongly with observed TCR beta diversity. Conclusive comparison of naive and antigen-experienced compartments was prevented by the profiling of bulk unsorted PBMCs. As age increased, observed TCR beta diversity per million T cells dropped in a roughly linear way, and a significant reduction was already evident by age about 40. Donor CMV infection status was unknown, potentially confounding age-related changes in expanded clonotypes.

This clonotype was sampled from a woman older than 75 in good health. The chain links TRBV6-5 with TRBJ1-2; possibly the D gene is TRBD1, per 6 matching bases. Sequenced material: blood. The CDR3 region has the sequence CASTQGTGLYGYTF. The DNA sequence is given as TGTGCCAGCACCCAGGGGACGGGACTCTATGGCTACACCTTC.